The 8 T cell receptor beta chains presented below share a single source sample, sequenced in a study of Ad26.COV2.S vaccination and SARS-CoV-2 variants. The protocol was immunoSEQ multiplex PCR, while the TCRdb copy is restricted to in-frame clones and leaves out a portion. The table has hundreds of thousands of clones, about 90% seen once; the top ten hold around 1.7%. Treatment here: roughly 20 received Ad26.COV2.S at low or high dose, single or two shots; several received placebo; per-sample allocation not given. Sampling was performed 63 days after the first vaccine or placebo injection. This material consisted of peripheral blood, taken in a trial of Ad26.COV2.S vaccine versus placebo. The receptors stem from a person aged 18 to 65 who received the Ad26.COV2.S COVID-19 vaccine or a placebo.

This clone was seen only a few times. V and J are TRBV6-6 and TRBJ1-1; D remains unclear. Trimming pared 5 bases from V and 7 bases from J, leaving 8 bases between. CDR1 MNHNY and CDR2 SVGAGI come from the germline V gene (reference sequence). This CDR3 comprises 11 residues. The CDR3 spells CASSKHIEAFF. The CDR3 region has the DNA TGTGCCAGCAGTAAACATATTGAAGCTTTCTTT.

The chain combines TRBV9 with TRBJ1-1; possible D gene TRBD1, 6 bases. The V and J ends lost 4 bases and 3 bases respectively, with 13 bases between them. Looked up from germline, CDR1 is SGDLS and CDR2 is YYNGEE. This CDR3 spans 14 amino acids. DNA of the CDR3: TGTGCCAGCAGCAAACAGGGAGCGTACACTGAAGCTTTCTTT. This gives the protein CASSKQGAYTEAFF.

The V gene is TRBV28, the J gene TRBJ2-7; tentatively, D is TRBD1 (5 bases). The germline V gene has CDR1 MDHEN and CDR2 SYDVKM. The CDR3 covers 13 residues. Trimming left V 8 bases short and J 3 bases short, with 14 bases between. This CDR3 reads CASGNRLRYEQYF. DNA of the CDR3: TGTGCCAGCGGCAACAGGCTACGCTACGAGCAGTACTTC.

The chain combines TRBV24-1 with TRBJ2-5; 8 bases map to TRBD2. This CDR3 spans 16 amino acids. V trimming: 2 bases; J trimming: 4 bases; junction bases outside the gene matches: 8. Germline CDR1 is KGHDR and CDR2 is SFDVKD. In nucleotides, the CDR3 is TGTGCCACCAGTGATTCCCGGACTAGCAGAGGAGAGACCCAGTACTTC. It specifies CATSDSRTSRGETQYF.

This sequence joins TRBV21-1 and TRBJ1-1; the D call of TRBD1 is as the table states it, not checked on the DNA. TRBV21-1 is designated a pseudogene. There are 13 residues in the CDR3. The CDR3 is CASSRQGSTEAFF. Here the CDR3 DNA reads TGTGCCAGCAGCAGACAGGGGAGCACTGAAGCTTTCTTT.

This clone came up once. This chain uses TRBV7-6 with TRBJ2-7; 9 nucleotides match TRBD2. V lost 5 bases and J lost 0; bases outside the gene matches: 5. In germline, CDR1 is SGHVS, CDR2 FNYEAQ. CDR3 length: 15 amino acids. The CDR3 spells CASSPGSGGSYEQYF. CDR3 coding DNA: TGTGCCAGCAGCCCGGGTAGCGGGGGCTCCTACGAGCAGTACTTC.

The V and J genes are TRBV3-1 (or the pseudogene TRBV3-2) and TRBJ1-4, with 10 nucleotides matching TRBD1. The germline CDR1 and CDR2 sequences are LGHDT and YNNKEL (reference sequence). The CDR3 covers 15 residues. V shed 5 bases, J shed 8 bases, and the junction held 8 bases outside the gene matches. CDR3 loop: CASSTRQGAGEKLFF. The DNA of the CDR3 is TGTGCCAGCAGCACCCGACAGGGGGCCGGGGAAAAACTGTTTTTT.

This chain uses TRBV7-2 with TRBJ2-7, with D perhaps given as TRBD1 or TRBD2 (6 bases each). CDR3 length equals 17 residues. The germline gives CDR1 SGHTA, CDR2 FQGNSA. The V and J ends lost 1 base and 3 bases respectively, with 19 bases between them. The CDR3 DNA follows: TGTGCCAGCAGCTTAGTGCCGGGGGCCCCCGAAATCTACGAGCAGTACTTC. Encoded protein: CASSLVPGAPEIYEQYF.